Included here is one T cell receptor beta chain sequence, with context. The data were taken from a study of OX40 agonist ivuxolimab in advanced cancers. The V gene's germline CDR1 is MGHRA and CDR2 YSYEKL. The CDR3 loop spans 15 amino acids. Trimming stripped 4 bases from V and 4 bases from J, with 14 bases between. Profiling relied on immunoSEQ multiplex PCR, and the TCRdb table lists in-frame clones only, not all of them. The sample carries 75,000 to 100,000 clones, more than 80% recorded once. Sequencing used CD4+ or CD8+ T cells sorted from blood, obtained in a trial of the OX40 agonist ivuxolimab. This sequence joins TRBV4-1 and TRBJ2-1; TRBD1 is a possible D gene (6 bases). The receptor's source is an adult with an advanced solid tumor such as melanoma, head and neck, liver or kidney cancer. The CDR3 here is CASSPERTEYNEQFF. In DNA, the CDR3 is TGCGCCAGCAGCCCGGAGAGGACAGAGTACAATGAGCAGTTCTTC.